This TCR beta chain was retrieved from a study of beta chain features in type 1 diabetes. General study points: Shorter TCRB CDR3s, moderately but significantly so, marked every one of the four CD4+ subsets in Type 1 diabetes patients.

This clone was found a few times. Antigen: not known. Lacking the conserved final phenylalanine or tryptophan, this CDR3 likely reflects a read error. The DNA is omitted, as the CDR3 cannot be located on it reliably, and the CDR3 follows TCRdb's listing. Reverse transcribing all isolated RNA meant expressed TCRB transcripts were sequenced. Method: immunoSEQ multiplex PCR; TCRdb's copy keeps in-frame clones and lacks some. The sample holds 350,000 to 450,000 clones; roughly 12% are singletons and the top ten take 0.008% to 0.011%. The length of the CDR3 is 13 amino acids, counting both ends. The germline V gene has CDR1 SNHLY and CDR2 FYNNEI.

This TCR derives from a woman aged 18-29 years with type 1 diabetes. Input material: naive CD4+ T cells from blood. The chain combines TRBV2 with TRBJ2-7; the table names TRBD2, a call not compared with the DNA. The CDR3 spells CASSEVTSGDPLL.